Given below is one T cell receptor beta chain in context. Its antigen is not yet known. No per-base quality is available; no much larger clone lies one base away. The CDR3 regions of human TCRbeta chains were analyzed by immunosequencing. As for the authors' bioinformatics: Repertoire TCRs were matched against a reference library of SARS-CoV-2-specific TCRs generated with the MIRA antigen-specificity platform. Breadth was defined as the fraction of unique TCRs that were SARS-CoV-2-associated, and depth was defined as the fraction of total T cells that were SARS-CoV-2-associated. Using the MIRA data, each spike-specific TCR was assigned both to the spike region to which the TCR was reactive and to a CD4 or CD8 class. Log10-transformed breadth and depth values were compared by one-way ANOVA with Sidak's multiple comparisons tests. This is the immuneACCESS table as TCRdb keeps it, with only in-frame sequences that have V and J called. A part of the clones is gone; compared with another copy, unresolved V genes explain less than half, and the rest is unexplained. From that table come the V and J calls and clone size; the DNA was used to work out D and trimming. Recorded for this sample are approximately 89,000 clones; 92% of them occurred a single time. Jointly, the top ten make up more than 4.5% of the sample.

The time point tag for this specimen amounts to: baseline before first vaccination. Vaccinee samples were obtained from the UK trials COV001 and COV002, which included a single-blind randomized controlled phase 2/3 trial of AZD1222 (ChAdOx1 nCoV-19) in healthy adults. Trial participant PBMC samples were collected at day 0 and day 28 after the second dose for TCRbeta chain sequencing. This record comes from a study of T cell responses to AZD1222 COVID-19 vaccine (dated by TCRdb to the early 2020s). General notes on the study: AZD1222 recipients whose second dose came at about 4 weeks and those whose second dose came at about 12 weeks were combined into one group, since spike-specific TCR depth and breadth did not differ between the two schedules. A total of approximately 230 trial participants underwent TCR sequencing, of whom 207 received two doses of AZD1222 and about 25 received two doses of the MenACWY control vaccine. Trial participants were enrolled by age into subgroups of 18-55, 56-69 and 70-plus years, and 148, 28 and 57 TCR-sequenced participants, respectively, were included in these subgroups. The study at large found these results: CD4 TCRs associated with the vaccine covered the entire spike protein, and the dominant responses were in regions 160-218 and 743-854. Only six AZD1222 recipients were SARS-CoV-2 seropositive at baseline, limiting conclusions about previously exposed vaccinees. Participants were mostly white British and included more females than males, and it was suggested by the authors that clonal diversity may have been underestimated. After two AZD1222 doses, both the breadth and the depth of spike-specific TCRs were significantly higher than at day 0 and than in MenACWY recipients. The 56-69-year group was small, and its depth increase did not reach significance, likely because of low power. No day 14 peak-response samples were available, so repertoires were characterized only after the peak T cell response. Reportedly, close to half of the unique spike-specific TCRs recognized epitopes lying outside the regions that are mutated in the B.1.351 and B.1.1.7 variants.

From the cysteine up to the phenylalanine, the CDR3 has a length of 13 residues. The CDR3 DNA has 39 bases and is translated from base 1. V is cut back by 7 bases and J by 8 bases, with 2 bases in the junction unmatched. Based on the germline V gene, the CDR1 and CDR2 sequences are MDHEN and SYDVKM. The chain is encoded by TRBV28 joined to TRBJ2-1, and 13 junctional nucleotides match TRBD2. The sequence came from an adult in good health. The sample in question was peripheral blood, obtained on day 0 of AZD1222 vaccination. The CDR3 region: CASMGLAGHEQFF. At the DNA level, the sequence is TGTGCCAGCATGGGACTAGCGGGACATGAGCAGTTCTTC.